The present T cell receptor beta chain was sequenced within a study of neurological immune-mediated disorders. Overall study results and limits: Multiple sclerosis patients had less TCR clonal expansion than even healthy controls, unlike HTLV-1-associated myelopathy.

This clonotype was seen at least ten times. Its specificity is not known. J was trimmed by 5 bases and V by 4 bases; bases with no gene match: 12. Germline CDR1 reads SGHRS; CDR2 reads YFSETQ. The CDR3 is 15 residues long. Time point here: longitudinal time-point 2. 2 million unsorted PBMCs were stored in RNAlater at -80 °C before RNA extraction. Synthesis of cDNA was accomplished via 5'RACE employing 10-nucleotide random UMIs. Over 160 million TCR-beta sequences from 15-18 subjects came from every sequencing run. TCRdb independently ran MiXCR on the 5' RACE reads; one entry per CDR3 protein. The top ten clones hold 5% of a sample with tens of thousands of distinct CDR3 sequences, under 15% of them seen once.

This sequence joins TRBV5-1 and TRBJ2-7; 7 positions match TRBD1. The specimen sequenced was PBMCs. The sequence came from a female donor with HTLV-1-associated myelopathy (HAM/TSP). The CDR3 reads CASSKTRDSGHEQYF. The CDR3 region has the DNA TGCGCCAGCAGCAAGACCCGGGACAGCGGTCACGAGCAGTACTTC.